Following are 20 T cell receptor beta chains from one sample sequenced in a study of siplizumab effects on memory and regulatory T cells. Here immunoSEQ multiplex PCR was the method, and the copy in TCRdb shows in-frame clones only, minus some. The sample includes around 100,000 clones, 90% to 95% seen only once; the top ten take around 0.6%. The sequenced sample consisted of Tregs sorted from blood. These receptors all come from a human donor in good health.

The chain employs TRBV5-1 and TRBJ1-3; unclear D gene. Trimming left V 0 bases short and J 4 bases short, with 14 bases between. CDR3 length: 16 residues. Per germline, CDR1 SGHRS and CDR2 YFSETQ. CDR3 coding DNA: TGCGCCAGCAGCTTGGCGATCGCGGTCGGAGGAAACACCATATATTTT. This translates into CASSLAIAVGGNTIYF. The entire variable domain, with the rest obtained from reference TRBV5-1 and TRBJ1-3, is as follows: KAGVTQTPRYLIKTRGQQVTLSCSPISGHRSVSWYQQTPGQGLQFLFEYFSETQRNKGNFPGRFSGRQFSNSRSEMNVSTLELGDSALYLCASSLAIAVGGNTIYFGEGSWLTVV.

V gene TRBV28 combines with J gene TRBJ1-1; D is uncertain. Trimming removed 1 base at V and 0 bases at J, with 12 bases between. The germline V gene encodes CDR1 MDHEN and CDR2 SYDVKM. The CDR3 has 16 amino acids. DNA for the CDR3: TGTGCCAGCAGTTTATTCACTGGAGTCATGAACACTGAAGCTTTCTTT. It yields the protein CASSLFTGVMNTEAFF.

This rearrangement joins TRBV27 to TRBJ1-4; a possible D gene is TRBD1 (5 bases). This CDR3 has 13 amino acids. Germline CDR1 and CDR2: MNHEY and SMNVEV (reference sequence). V was clipped by 3 bases and J by 6 bases, with 8 bases between them. The CDR3 here is CASSLGLDEKLFF. The CDR3, as DNA: TGTGCCAGCAGTTTGGGACTCGATGAAAAACTGTTTTTT.

This clone was seen more than once but under ten times. The chain carries TRBV6-5 and TRBJ2-1; no clear D gene. V gave up 0 bases and J gave up 4 bases, with 10 bases separating them. The CDR3 totals 15 residues. CDR1 is MNHEY, CDR2 SVGAGI, per germline. CDR3 nucleotides: TGTGCCAGCAGTTACTCGTCCGCTACTTACAATGAGCAGTTCTTC. Protein sequence: CASSYSSATYNEQFF.

This rearrangement joins TRBV6-6 to TRBJ2-3, with a possible D match to TRBD2 (5 bases). CDR1 and CDR2 from the germline V gene are MNHNY and SVGAGI (reference sequence). This CDR3 contains 13 residues. V lost 6 bases, J lost 5 bases, and 12 bases lay in between. The CDR3 is CASSRAGGDTQYF. CDR3 DNA: TGTGCCAGCAGCCGCGCGGGTGGAGATACGCAGTATTTT.

The J gene is TRBJ2-3, the V gene TRBV29-1; the match to TRBD2 covers 8 bases. CDR1 and CDR2 (germline): SQVTM, ANQGSEA. Losses at the gene ends were 5 bases for V and 4 bases for J; bases not matched to a gene: 8. This CDR3 is 14 amino acids long. The CDR3 is CSVSIAGWADTQYF. CDR3 nucleotides: TGCAGCGTTTCGATAGCGGGATGGGCAGATACGCAGTATTTT.

V usage is TRBV25-1 and J usage is TRBJ2-3; 7 bases are shared with TRBD1. Per the germline V gene, CDR1 is MGHDK and CDR2 is SYGVNS. The CDR3 is 15 amino acids. Germline trimming cut 7 bases from V and 6 bases from J; bases unmatched to any gene: 13. Here the CDR3 reads CASMGTDPRLDTQYF. The CDR3 region has the DNA TGTGCCAGCATGGGGACAGATCCCCGTTTGGATACGCAGTATTTT.

This clone was recorded once. V is TRBV5-5 and J is TRBJ1-1; 7 nucleotides agree with TRBD1. The V segment lost 0 bases and the J segment 7 bases; nucleotides outside the gene matches: 9. The CDR3 is made up of 15 amino acids. Germline V gene lookup returns CDR1 SGHKS and CDR2 YYEKEE (reference sequence). The CDR3 protein is CASSLGQGPSREAFF. CDR3 in DNA: TGTGCCAGCAGCTTGGGACAGGGCCCCTCGCGTGAAGCTTTCTTT.

In its sample, this clone was seen once. The chain links TRBV28 to TRBJ1-2; possible D gene TRBD1, 5 bases. Looked up from germline, CDR1 is MDHEN and CDR2 is SYDVKM. Trimming cost V 6 bases and J 1 base, with 9 bases left between them. The CDR3 runs to 13 residues. CDR3 coding DNA: TGTGCCAGCAGCTTCAGGGTTAACTATGGCTACACCTTC. The encoded protein is CASSFRVNYGYTF.

This clone was seen only once. The rearrangement links TRBV7-3 to TRBJ2-5, with 12 positions matching TRBD2. The CDR3 extends over 19 amino acids. V shed 0 bases, J shed 1 base, and the junction held 9 bases outside the gene matches. Looked up from germline, CDR1 is SGHTA and CDR2 is FQGTGA. The DNA of the CDR3 is TGTGCCAGCAGCTTAACGGGGCCCGTGACTAGCGGGAGCCAAGAGACCCAGTACTTC. Its translation: CASSLTGPVTSGSQETQYF.

V is TRBV9 and J is TRBJ2-1; D possibly corresponds to TRBD1 (6 bases). V dropped 2 bases and J dropped 1 base, with 10 bases sitting between them. Germline lookup yields CDR1 SGDLS and CDR2 YYNGEE. This CDR3 has 15 residues. In nucleotides, the CDR3 is TGTGCCAGCAGCGTTAGACAGGATTCCTACAATGAGCAGTTCTTC. It translates to CASSVRQDSYNEQFF.

V and J are TRBV11-3 and TRBJ2-5, with unresolved D. This CDR3 spans 13 amino acids. Germline values: CDR1 SGHNT, CDR2 YENEEA. V dropped 5 bases and J dropped 7 bases, with 14 bases sitting between them. The CDR3 region has the DNA TGTGCCAGCAGCCCAGGAGTGAGAGCGACCCAGTACTTC. This translates into CASSPGVRATQYF.

V and J are TRBV28 and TRBJ1-5; TRBD1 agrees at 7 bases. The CDR3 has 14 residues. After removal of 6 bases from V and 5 bases from J, the junction contained 7 bases not matched to a gene. Germline V lookup: CDR1 MDHEN, CDR2 SYDVKM. The DNA for the CDR3 is TGTGCCAGCAGACTAGACAGGGCTTATCAGCCCCAGCATTTT. It specifies CASRLDRAYQPQHF.

This chain links TRBV28 with TRBJ1-2, with D unclear. The CDR3 totals 12 residues. Germline CDR1 reads MDHEN; CDR2 reads SYDVKM. Trimming took off 3 bases at V and 5 bases at J, with 7 bases between the two ends. The CDR3 sequence: CASSFLRYGYTF. The CDR3 DNA sequence: TGTGCCAGCAGTTTTCTGCGATATGGCTACACCTTC.

The gene calls are TRBV11-2 and TRBJ1-5, with D possibly TRBD1 on 6 matching bases. Germline lookup yields CDR1 SGHAT and CDR2 FQNNGV. Deletions cut 3 bases from V and 5 bases from J, with 11 bases between. The CDR3 is 14 residues long. CDR3 DNA sequence: TGTGCCAGCAGCTTGGCGGGGGGCCATCAGCCCCAGCATTTT. Its translation is CASSLAGGHQPQHF.

This chain uses TRBV15 with TRBJ1-2, with unresolved D. Germline V lookup: CDR1 LNHNV, CDR2 YYDKDF (reference sequence). V lost 4 bases and J 4 bases, leaving 13 bases between the germline ends. This CDR3 has 14 residues. CDR3 sequence: CATSTTITVYGYTF. CDR3 coding DNA: TGTGCCACCAGCACTACAATTACAGTCTATGGCTACACCTTC.

The chain employs TRBV7-9 and TRBJ1-5, with 9 nucleotides matching TRBD1. The ends lost 1 base at V and 3 bases at J; junction bases unmatched: 10. Germline CDR1 reads SEHNR; CDR2 reads FQNEAQ (reference sequence). There are 18 residues in the CDR3. CDR3 coding DNA: TGTGCCAGCAGCTTAGAACTGGGACAGGGTAGGGCCAATCAGCCCCAGCATTTT. This translates into CASSLELGQGRANQPQHF.

The CDR3 DNA sequence: TGCGCCAGCAGCTTATGGACAGTACAAGAGACCCAGTACTTC. Its protein product is CASSLWTVQETQYF. The V call is TRBV5-1, the J call TRBJ2-5, with D maybe TRBD1 (6 bases). The CDR3 is 14 residues long. Trimming pared 2 bases from V and 2 bases from J, leaving 10 bases between. Germline CDR1 is SGHRS and CDR2 is YFSETQ.

The J gene is TRBJ2-3, the V gene TRBV7-2; D is unresolved. The CDR3 has 16 residues. V lost 2 bases and J lost 0, with 12 bases in between. The germline V gene encodes CDR1 SGHTA and CDR2 FQGNSA. The CDR3 DNA is TGTGCCAGCAGCTTACTCCAGGCTCGAAGCACAGATACGCAGTATTTT. Amino acids: CASSLLQARSTDTQYF.

The chain combines TRBV15 with TRBJ2-6, with D tentatively TRBD1 (6 bases). The CDR3 runs 17 residues. Trimming took 3 bases from V and 0 from J, leaving 12 bases between them. CDR1 and CDR2 (germline): LNHNV, YYDKDF (reference sequence). The CDR3 sequence is CATSSGQIISGANVLTF. The DNA of the CDR3 is TGTGCCACCAGCAGCGGACAGATTATCTCTGGGGCCAACGTCCTGACTTTC.